This T cell receptor (beta chain) emerged from a study of HIV-infected patients and healthy controls. The germline V gene encodes CDR1 SGHNT and CDR2 YYREEE (reference sequence). This CDR3 has 17 residues. Germline trimming cut 2 bases from V and 5 bases from J; bases unmatched to any gene: 6. General study findings and limits: Significantly higher mean Gini indices appeared in HIV-infected repertoires, possibly reflecting oligoclonality. No HLA typing of donors was done in this study. Compared with healthy controls, HIV-infected patients showed less CDR3 sharing between individuals.

This clonotype was recorded at least ten times. The antigen is unknown. All unsorted peripheral T cells were captured because whole blood was used without fractionation. Alpha and beta constant-region primers primed reverse transcription of around 540 ng RNA. Each of the alpha and beta chains got its own library through chain-specific third strand synthesis with indices. TCRdb recomputed calls from the 5' RACE reads with MiXCR, one row per CDR3 protein. The table records approximately 10,000 distinct CDR3 sequences, roughly a tenth of them present only once. Sequencing was performed on blood, taken before antiretroviral therapy. The TCR was taken from an adult with HIV infection. J is TRBJ2-1 and V is TRBV5-4; TRBD2 matches at 14 bases. The CDR3 here is CASSFSLTSGRDNEQFF. The DNA for the CDR3 is TGTGCCAGCAGCTTTTCCCTGACTAGCGGGAGGGACAATGAGCAGTTCTTC.